This T cell receptor (beta chain) was retrieved from a study of cytomegalovirus exposure and HLA in healthy donors. Overall study results and limits: TCR beta chains numbering under 200 were designated cytomegalovirus-associated. In a later analysis, first-cohort TCR clusters were found to tend to co-occur in the 130 or so validation repertoires. Using the classifier, cytomegalovirus status was reportedly diagnosed with high specificity and sensitivity.

The table came from immunoSEQ multiplex PCR; TCRdb's copy has only in-frame clones and leaves some out. This sample yields about 160,000 clones, of which roughly 90% are seen a single time; 5.7% belongs to the top ten. With respect to this clone: Antigen specificity is unknown.

The V end was cut by 4 bases, the J end by 4 bases, with 15 bases between. The V gene's germline CDR1 is SGHNT and CDR2 YYREEE (reference sequence). This CDR3 region has 16 residues. The sequence was obtained from a woman aged 30 to 39 in good health and CMV-seronegative. The sample was PBMCs. The chain has TRBV5-4 and TRBJ1-6; tentative D call: TRBD1 (5 bases). In nucleotides, the CDR3 is TGTGCCAGCAGCCAGGACACCTTAATATATAATTCACCCCTCCACTTT. This translates into CASSQDTLIYNSPLHF.